This TCR beta chain was obtained from a study of beta chain features in type 1 diabetes. Study-level information: Age, gender, cell numbers and subset yield matched between patients and controls. All samples yielded some 100,000,000 examined sorted cells.

Concerning this clone: Its antigen is undetermined.

Since all of the isolated RNA was reverse transcribed, expressed TCRB transcripts were what got sequenced. Assay used: immunoSEQ multiplex PCR; TCRdb lists only in-frame clones, some missing. The sample yields over 300,000 clones, 8% seen once. The CDR3 covers 15 residues. Unmatched junction bases numbered 6, after V lost 3 bases and J lost 3 bases. The germline CDR1 and CDR2 sequences are SGHNT and YYREEE (reference sequence). General study results and limits: Small HLA sub-analyses could not settle whether HLA shapes TCRB rearrangement.

Purity (above 98%) was reached by all sorted populations. V gene TRBV5-4 combines with J gene TRBJ2-3; 8 nucleotides match TRBD1. This clonotype was obtained from a woman aged 18-30 years in good health. Source material: central memory CD4+ T cells from blood. The CDR3 loop reads CASSSDRAGTDTQYF. DNA for the CDR3: TGTGCCAGCAGCTCGGACAGGGCGGGGACAGATACGCAGTATTTT.